Below, 26 T cell receptor beta chains from the same sample are listed, as sequenced in a study of blood T cells in healthy people across ages. With a J-beta primer mix and a sample-barcoded 5' primer, a second PCR ran about 7 to 12 cycles. MiXCR, run by TCRdb on the 5' RACE reads, gives a single entry per CDR3 protein. The sample has some 1.8 million distinct CDR3 sequences; more than 35% are singletons. The specimen sequenced was blood. These receptors were taken from a human donor in good health.

This clonotype was found a few times. CDR3 sequence: CASSWREYNSPLHF. Here the CDR3 DNA reads TGTGCCAGCAGCTGGAGGGAATATAATTCACCCCTCCACTTT. V is TRBV5-5 and J is TRBJ1-6; D not resolved. The ends were cut back, 3 bases at V and 4 bases at J, with 8 bases in the middle. The germline V gene encodes CDR1 SGHKS and CDR2 YYEKEE (reference sequence). This CDR3 is built from 14 residues.

There are many counts of this clonotype. This rearrangement joins TRBV6-1 to TRBJ2-7; D might be TRBD1 (5 bases). The germline CDR1 and CDR2 sequences are MNHNS and SASEGT. Trimming shortened V by 0 bases and J by 3 bases, and 12 bases separated the two germline ends. CDR3 length: 15 amino acids. Here the CDR3 reads CASSEAVTAIYEQYF. The CDR3 bases are TGTGCCAGCAGTGAAGCTGTGACAGCCATCTACGAGCAGTACTTC.

The J gene is TRBJ2-3, the V gene TRBV4-3; 13 bases fit TRBD2. The CDR3 has 17 amino acids. CDR1 LGHNA and CDR2 YSLEER come from the germline V gene. V trimming: 4 bases; J trimming: 4 bases; junction bases outside the gene matches: 8. The CDR3 here is CASSPTGLAGDADTQYF. CDR3 in DNA: TGCGCCAGCAGCCCGACCGGACTAGCGGGGGACGCAGATACGCAGTATTTT.

There are a few counts of this clonotype. CDR3 bases: TGTGCCAGCAGTTATGGCCCCCCAAGGGCCTACGAGCAGTACTTC. It specifies CASSYGPPRAYEQYF. The chain links TRBV6-6 to TRBJ2-7; no definite D call. Germline assignment: CDR1 MNHNY and CDR2 SVGAGI (reference sequence). There are 15 residues in the CDR3. V was trimmed by 3 bases and J by 2 bases, leaving 14 bases between them.

In the case of this clonotype: One junction end does not reproduce the germline sequence, and a read error may be involved. The chain links TRBV11-3 to TRBJ2-5; 14 bases fit TRBD2. Per the germline V gene, CDR1 is SGHNT and CDR2 is YENEEA. This CDR3 has 15 amino acids. Here the CDR3 reads CANSWGTSGGETQYF. The CDR3 bases are TGTGCCAACAGCTGGGGGACTAGCGGGGGCGAGACCCAGTACTTC.

This clonotype has only a few counts. V usage is TRBV20-1 and J usage is TRBJ2-4, with TRBD2 as a possible D gene (7 bases). Trimming pared 6 bases from V and 3 bases from J, leaving 33 bases between. Germline V gives CDR1 DFQATT, CDR2 SNEGSKA (reference sequence). The CDR3 is 20 amino acids. In nucleotides, the CDR3 is TGCAGTGCGACAGATCATAGGGGGGGCCTCGGAACCCAGGGCAAAAACATTCAGTACTTC. This gives the protein CSATDHRGGLGTQGKNIQYF.

The chain combines TRBV4-3 with TRBJ1-2; TRBD1 aligns across 7 bases. The CDR3 runs to 14 residues. With 0 bases clipped from V and 6 bases from J, the junction kept 4 bases outside the gene matches. CDR1 is LGHNA, CDR2 YSLEER, per germline. As DNA, the CDR3 is TGCGCCAGCAGCCAAGAAAGACAGGGCGATGGCTACACCTTC. It translates to CASSQERQGDGYTF.

The V call is TRBV20-1, the J call TRBJ2-1, with 9 bases lining up with TRBD2. CDR3 length: 14 residues. Germline assignment: CDR1 DFQATT and CDR2 SNEGSKA (reference sequence). Trimming at V came to 4 bases and at J to 4 bases, leaving 5 bases not matched to a gene. The CDR3 coding sequence is TGCAGTGCTATTAGCGGGGGAAGTTACAATGAGCAGTTCTTC. The encoded protein is CSAISGGSYNEQFF.

This clonotype was observed a handful of times. V gene TRBV7-2 combines with J gene TRBJ1-2; 11 bases match TRBD1. From germline, CDR1 is SGHTA and CDR2 FQGNSA. This CDR3 region has 17 residues. V gave up 1 base and J gave up 5 bases; unmatched junction bases: 9. CDR3 nucleotides: TGTGCCAGCAGCTTAGGCGCATCGGGACAGGGGGTTTATGGCTACACCTTC. Its translation: CASSLGASGQGVYGYTF.

CDR3 nucleotide sequence: TGTGCCAGCAGTTACTTGACACAGGGGGCCCATGAGCAGTACTTC. It is translated as CASSYLTQGAHEQYF. The V and J genes are TRBV6-5 and TRBJ2-5; TRBD1 agrees at 9 bases. The V and J ends lost 1 base and 11 bases, in that order; junction bases with no gene match: 11. The germline gives CDR1 MNHEY, CDR2 SVGAGI. The CDR3 totals 15 residues.

The chain joins TRBV20-1 to TRBJ2-3, with TRBD2 matching 8 bases. This CDR3 region has 15 residues. Germline V gives CDR1 DFQATT, CDR2 SNEGSKA (reference sequence). The CDR3 sequence is CSSSGGPTRDDTQYF. In nucleotides, the CDR3 is TGCTCAAGCAGCGGGGGACCTACACGGGATGATACGCAGTATTTT.

The chain has TRBV12-3 or TRBV12-4 and TRBJ2-7; D is possibly TRBD2 (7 bases). The V end lost 6 bases, the J end lost 2 bases, and 23 bases lay between the germline ends. The CDR3 has 17 amino acids. The CDR3 reads CASSSDPHREGTYEQYF. Written as DNA, the CDR3 is TGTGCCAGCAGCTCCGACCCCCACAGGGAGGGGACCTACGAGCAGTACTTC.

The chain combines TRBV9 with TRBJ1-2, with D maybe TRBD1 (6 bases). Trimming took off 2 bases at V and 5 bases at J, with 13 bases between the two ends. CDR3 length equals 14 residues. CDR1 is SGDLS and CDR2 is YYNGEE in the germline V gene. CDR3 loop: CASSVGQFRYGYTF. CDR3 coding DNA: TGTGCCAGCAGCGTCGGACAGTTCCGATATGGCTACACCTTC.

The chain carries TRBV10-3 and TRBJ2-5, with 7 bases fitting TRBD1. Germline V gives CDR1 ENHRY, CDR2 SYGVKD. The V segment lost 5 bases and the J segment 5 bases; nucleotides outside the gene matches: 2. This CDR3 is 12 amino acids long. The CDR3 bases are TGTGCCATCAGTCCCAGGGGGGAGACCCAGTACTTC. It codes for CAISPRGETQYF.

The chain joins TRBV12-3 or TRBV12-4 to TRBJ2-2; TRBD2 might be the D (6 bases). The V gene lost 6 bases and the J gene lost 2 bases, with 13 bases spanning the gap. The CDR3 loop spans 15 amino acids. CDR3 sequence (DNA): TGTGCCAGCAGCTTCTCGGGGGAAAACACCGGGGAGCTGTTTTTT. It yields the protein CASSFSGENTGELFF.

CDR3 in amino acids: CASSTGFGNTEAFF. The CDR3 DNA follows: TGCGCCAGCAGCACAGGGTTCGGGAACACTGAAGCTTTCTTT. The V gene is TRBV5-1, the J gene TRBJ1-1, with a tentative D call TRBD1 (6 bases). This CDR3 has 14 residues. Germline V gives CDR1 SGHRS, CDR2 YFSETQ. Trimming removed 4 bases at V and 1 base at J, with 11 bases between.

The chain joins TRBV14 to TRBJ2-5; 7 nucleotides agree with TRBD1. The V gene end was trimmed by 5 bases and the J gene end by 1 base; junction bases not matched to a gene: 7. Germline CDR1 is SGHDN and CDR2 is FVKESK. The CDR3 sequence is 15 residues long. This chain's CDR3 is CASSLYRGRQETQYF. CDR3 nucleotides: TGTGCCAGCAGCTTATACAGGGGCCGCCAAGAGACCCAGTACTTC.

This chain links TRBV28 with TRBJ2-1; the match to TRBD2 covers 8 bases. This CDR3 is built from 15 residues. Per the germline V gene, CDR1 is MDHEN and CDR2 is SYDVKM. The V gene end was trimmed by 1 base and the J gene end by 5 bases; junction bases not matched to a gene: 4. CDR3 in amino acids: CASSLYAGGDNEQFF. The CDR3 nucleotides read TGTGCCAGCAGTTTATATGCGGGGGGAGACAATGAGCAGTTCTTC.

The genes are TRBV7-2 and TRBJ1-6; TRBD1 matches 9 bases. This CDR3 spans 17 amino acids. Losses at the gene ends were 7 bases for V and 7 bases for J; bases not matched to a gene: 14. Per germline, CDR1 SGHTA and CDR2 FQGNSA. CDR3 protein: CASNYATGQGWNSPLHF. The CDR3 nucleotides read TGTGCCAGCAACTACGCGACAGGACAGGGGTGGAATTCACCCCTCCACTTT.

The chain is built from TRBV4-1 and TRBJ2-3; 8 bases are shared with TRBD1. V dropped 1 base and J dropped 2; count of bases not matched to a gene: 5. Germline lookup yields CDR1 MGHRA and CDR2 YSYEKL. The CDR3 is made up of 16 amino acids. The CDR3 nucleotides read TGCGCCAGCAGCCAAGTACAGGGGGTTGTCACAGATACGCAGTATTTT. Protein: CASSQVQGVVTDTQYF.

The chain has TRBV7-2 and TRBJ1-2; D remains ambiguous. This CDR3 spans 13 amino acids. Germline CDR1 and CDR2: SGHTA and FQGNSA. V was trimmed by 2 bases and J by 8 bases, leaving 12 bases between them. In nucleotides, the CDR3 is TGTGCCAGCAGCTTAAGGTCGTGGGGAGGCTACACCTTC. It is translated as CASSLRSWGGYTF.

This clonotype showed up just a few times. The V call is TRBV12-3 or TRBV12-4, the J call TRBJ2-3, with D perhaps TRBD1 or TRBD2 (5 bases each). The CDR3 sequence is 16 residues long. Trimming left V 3 bases short and J 1 base short, with 14 bases between. Here the CDR3 reads CASSLGDAPRTDTQYF. The CDR3 nucleotides are TGTGCCAGCAGTTTGGGGGACGCCCCCCGCACAGATACGCAGTATTTT.

The V gene is TRBV30, the J gene TRBJ2-4; no clear D. The CDR3 sequence is 14 residues long. V was cut by 1 base and J by 3 bases, with 10 bases left in between. CDR1 GTSNPN and CDR2 SVGIG come from the germline V gene (reference sequence). CDR3 nucleotide sequence: TGTGCCTGGAGTGAGGACCGGCTCAAAAACATTCAGTACTTC. Amino acid sequence: CAWSEDRLKNIQYF.

This sequence joins TRBV19 and TRBJ1-5, with a possible D match to TRBD1 (6 bases). Trimming took 3 bases from V and 2 from J, leaving 14 bases between them. This CDR3 has 16 residues. The germline V gene encodes CDR1 LNHDA and CDR2 SQIVND (reference sequence). CDR3 in DNA: TGTGCCAGTAGTATCTGGGGGGGCGATGGCAATCAGCCCCAGCATTTT. As protein: CASSIWGGDGNQPQHF.

This clonotype has only one observation. The chain joins TRBV29-1 to TRBJ2-2, with a tentative D call TRBD2 (5 bases). The V end was cut by 7 bases, the J end by 1 base, with 19 bases between. This CDR3 spans 16 amino acids. CDR1 and CDR2 from the germline V gene are SQVTM and ANQGSEA. Here the CDR3 DNA reads TGCAGCGACGTCGCTACCATGGGGAGGAACACCGGGGAGCTGTTTTTT. It encodes CSDVATMGRNTGELFF.

This chain connects TRBV29-1 to TRBJ2-7; D might be TRBD2 (6 bases). There are 14 residues in the CDR3. Germline loops: CDR1 SQVTM, CDR2 ANQGSEA. V was shortened by 8 bases and J by 1 base, with 18 bases between the two germline ends. The CDR3 reads CSPGDSWISYEQYF. The CDR3 DNA reads as TGCAGCCCGGGGGACTCCTGGATTTCCTACGAGCAGTACTTC.